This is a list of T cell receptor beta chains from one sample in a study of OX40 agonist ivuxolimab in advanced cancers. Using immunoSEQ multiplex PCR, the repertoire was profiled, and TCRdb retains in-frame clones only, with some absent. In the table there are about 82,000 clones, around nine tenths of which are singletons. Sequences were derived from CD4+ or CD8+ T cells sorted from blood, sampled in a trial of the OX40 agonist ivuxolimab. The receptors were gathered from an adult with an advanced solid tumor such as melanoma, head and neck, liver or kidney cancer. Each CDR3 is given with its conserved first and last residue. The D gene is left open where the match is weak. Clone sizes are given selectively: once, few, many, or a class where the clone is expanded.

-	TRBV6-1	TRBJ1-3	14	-	TGTGCCAGCACTTTCACCAGCTCTGGAAACACCATATATTTT	CASTFTSSGNTIYF
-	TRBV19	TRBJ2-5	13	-	TGTGCCAGCCTTCTACTGGACCAAGAGACCCAGTACTTC	CASLLLDQETQYF
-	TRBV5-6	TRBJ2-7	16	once	TGTGCCAGCAGCTTGGAAAGGCGGGGCGTCGCCTACGAGCAGTACTTC	CASSLERRGVAYEQYF
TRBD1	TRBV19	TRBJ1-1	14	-	TGTGCCAGTTGGGACAGGGGGCCTTACACTGAAGCTTTCTTT	CASWDRGPYTEAFF
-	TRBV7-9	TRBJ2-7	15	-	TGTGCCAGCAGTAAAGGGGGTACGGGCTCCTACGAGCAGTACTTC	CASSKGGTGSYEQYF
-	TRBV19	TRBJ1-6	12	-	TGTGCCAGTAGCCTACAGAATTCACCCCTCCACTTT	CASSLQNSPLHF
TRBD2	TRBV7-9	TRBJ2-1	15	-	TGTGCCAGCAGCTTGGGAGGGGTTACTTACAATGAGCAGTTCTTC	CASSLGGVTYNEQFF
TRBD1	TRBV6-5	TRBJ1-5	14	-	TGTGCCAGCAGTAGGGGACAGGGCAATCAGCCCCAGCATTTT	CASSRGQGNQPQHF
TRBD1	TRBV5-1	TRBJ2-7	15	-	TGCGCCAGCAGCGCCGCCGGGACAGGGGTTGACGAGCAGTACTTC	CASSAAGTGVDEQYF
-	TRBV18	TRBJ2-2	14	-	TGTGCCAGCTCACCCCCCCCTGGCACCGGGGAGCTGTTTTTT	CASSPPPGTGELFF
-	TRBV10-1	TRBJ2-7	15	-	TGCGCCAGCAGTGAGGACCAGGGCCTCTCCTACGAGCAGTACTTC	CASSEDQGLSYEQYF
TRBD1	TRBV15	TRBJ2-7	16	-	TGTGCCACCAGCGGGAACTTCGGGACAGGGACCTACGAGCAGTACTTC	CATSGNFGTGTYEQYF
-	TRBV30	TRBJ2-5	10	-	TGTGCCTGGAGTGCGGAGACCCAGTACTTC	CAWSAETQYF
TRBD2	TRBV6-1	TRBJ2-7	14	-	TGTGCCAGCAGTAAGGGACTAGCAGGCTACGAGCAGTACTTC	CASSKGLAGYEQYF
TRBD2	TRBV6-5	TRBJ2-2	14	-	TGTGCCAGCAGTGAGGGACTAGCGGCCGGGGAGCTGTTTTTT	CASSEGLAAGELFF
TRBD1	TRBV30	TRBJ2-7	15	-	TGTGCCTGGAGTCGTCCGGGACAGGGAACCTACGAGCAGTACTTC	CAWSRPGQGTYEQYF
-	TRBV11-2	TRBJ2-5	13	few	TGTGCCAGCAGCTTGGGGGCCCAAGAGACCCAGTACTTC	CASSLGAQETQYF
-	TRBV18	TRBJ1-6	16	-	TGTGCCAGCTCACCTCCTTTACATGGTGTAGAGTCACCCCTCCACTTT	CASSPPLHGVESPLHF
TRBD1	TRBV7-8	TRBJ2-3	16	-	TGTGCCAGCAGGGCACAGGGGGCCGAACCCACAGATACGCAGTATTTT	CASRAQGAEPTDTQYF
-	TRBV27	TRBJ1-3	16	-	TGTGCCAGCAGTTTAGGGGGACCCACGGCTGGAAACACCATATATTTT	CASSLGGPTAGNTIYF
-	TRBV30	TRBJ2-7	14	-	TGTGCCTGGAGTGAGGGAACAATGGTCTACGAGCAGTACTTC	CAWSEGTMVYEQYF
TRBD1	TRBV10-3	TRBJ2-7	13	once	TGTGCCACCGGACAGGGTTTGTCCTACGAGCAGTACTTC	CATGQGLSYEQYF
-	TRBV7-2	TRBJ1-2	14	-	TGTGCCAGCAGCTTAAGTCAGGGGAGGAGCGGCTACACCTTC	CASSLSQGRSGYTF
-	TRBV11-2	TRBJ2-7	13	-	TGTGCCAGCAGCTTAGCTGAGGGGTACGAGCAGTACTTC	CASSLAEGYEQYF
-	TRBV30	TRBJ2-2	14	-	TGTGCCTGGCGTACGACAGCGAACACCGGGGAGCTGTTTTTT	CAWRTTANTGELFF
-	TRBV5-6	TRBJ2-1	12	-	TGTGCCAGCAGCTTGTGGGGGAATGAGCAGTTCTTC	CASSLWGNEQFF
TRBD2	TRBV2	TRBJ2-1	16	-	TGTGCCAGCAGCGCCTCTGGGCGGGAGGCCTTGAATGAGCAGTTCTTC	CASSASGREALNEQFF
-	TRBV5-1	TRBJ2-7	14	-	TGCGCCAGCAGCTTGGGGCAGGGAAGGAACGAGCAGTACTTC	CASSLGQGRNEQYF
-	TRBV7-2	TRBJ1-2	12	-	TGTGCCAGCAGCTTAGTAGGGCCTGGCTACACCTTC	CASSLVGPGYTF
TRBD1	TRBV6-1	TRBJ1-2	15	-	TGTGCCAGCAGTGAACCCCCCGACAGGGGAAATGGCTACACCTTC	CASSEPPDRGNGYTF
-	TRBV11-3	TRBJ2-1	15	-	TGTGCCAGCAGCGAGAGATCGGGGTTGAACAATGAGCAGTTCTTC	CASSERSGLNNEQFF
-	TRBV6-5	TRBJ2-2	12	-	TGTGCCAGCCGGACTAACACCGGGGAGCTGTTTTTT	CASRTNTGELFF
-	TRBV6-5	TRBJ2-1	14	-	TGTGCCAGCAGCCCGGACGGCACCTACAATGAGCAGTTCTTC	CASSPDGTYNEQFF
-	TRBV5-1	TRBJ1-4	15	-	TGCGCCAGCAGTTTAGACCGACCAACTAATGAAAAACTGTTTTTT	CASSLDRPTNEKLFF
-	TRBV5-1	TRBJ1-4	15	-	TGCGCCAGCAGCTTGCCGTCGGGCCAGCACGAAAAACTGTTTTTT	CASSLPSGQHEKLFF
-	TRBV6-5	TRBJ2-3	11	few	TGTGCCAGCACGTCACACGATACGCAGTATTTT	CASTSHDTQYF
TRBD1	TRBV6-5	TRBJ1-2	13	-	TGTGCCAGCAGTTCCCTCTGGGACAGTTCTTGGACCTTC	CASSSLWDSSWTF
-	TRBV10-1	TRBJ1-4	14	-	TGCGCCAGCAGTACTGACAAAGCATCCGAAAAACTGTTTTTT	CASSTDKASEKLFF
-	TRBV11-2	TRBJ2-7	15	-	TGTGCCAGCAGCTTAGGCGTGGGTGCCCCCTACGAGCAGTACTTC	CASSLGVGAPYEQYF
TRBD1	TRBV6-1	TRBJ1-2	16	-	TGTGCCAGCAGTGAAGCGGGACAGGGGGTAAACTATGGCTACACCTTC	CASSEAGQGVNYGYTF
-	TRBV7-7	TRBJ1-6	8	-	TGTGCCCCCGGGGCCCTCCACTTT	CAPGALHF
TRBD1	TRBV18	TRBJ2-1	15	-	TGTGCCAGCTCACCGGGACAGAGCTCCTACAATGAGCAGTTCTTC	CASSPGQSSYNEQFF
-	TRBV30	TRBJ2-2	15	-	TGTGCCTGGAGTGTATTCTCAGGGGTAACCGGGGAGCTGTTTTTT	CAWSVFSGVTGELFF
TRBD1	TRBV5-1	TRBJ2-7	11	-	TGCGCCAGCACAGGGGGCCACGAGCAGTACTTC	CASTGGHEQYF
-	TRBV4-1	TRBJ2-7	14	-	TGCGCCAGCAGCCCCGGTGGACTCGGGCAAGAGCAGTACTTC	CASSPGGLGQEQYF
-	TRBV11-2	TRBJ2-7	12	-	TGTGCCAGCAGCTCGGACCTTCGGAAGCAGTACTTC	CASSSDLRKQYF
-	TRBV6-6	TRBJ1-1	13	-	TGTGCCAGCAGTTATGGTAGGGCGGCTGAAGCTTTCTTT	CASSYGRAAEAFF
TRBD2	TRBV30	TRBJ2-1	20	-	TGTGCCTGGAGTTCGGGGCCCCGGACTAGCGGTCCAAGCTCCTACAATGAGCAGTTCTTC	CAWSSGPRTSGPSSYNEQFF
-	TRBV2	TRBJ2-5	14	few	TGTGCCAGCAGGGTATTAGCTATCCAAGAGACCCAGTACTTC	CASRVLAIQETQYF
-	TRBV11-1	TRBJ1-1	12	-	TGTGCCAGCAGCTTCAGGGGAAGCAAAGCTTTCTTT	CASSFRGSKAFF
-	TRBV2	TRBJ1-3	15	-	TGTGCCAGCAGTACGGACTTAAGCTCTGGAAACACCATATATTTT	CASSTDLSSGNTIYF
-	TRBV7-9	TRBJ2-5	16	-	TGTGCCAGCAGCTTATGGGGCAGGCAAAGCCAAGAGACCCAGTACTTC	CASSLWGRQSQETQYF
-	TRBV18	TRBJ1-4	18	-	TGTGCCAGCTCGCCGAGAGGGGGGCCTCTGGCAACTAATGAAAAACTGTTTTTT	CASSPRGGPLATNEKLFF
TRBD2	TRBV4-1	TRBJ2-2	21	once	TGCGCCAGCAGCCGCGGACCCGGGGGTAGCGGGAGGGCCCTAAACACCGGGGAGCTGTTTTTT	CASSRGPGGSGRALNTGELFF
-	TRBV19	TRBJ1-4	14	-	TGTGCCAGTAGCTCACGCGGAACTAATGAAAAACTGTTTTTT	CASSSRGTNEKLFF
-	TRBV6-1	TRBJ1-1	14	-	TGTGCCAGCAGTGAAACCCCCGCGAACACTGAAGCTTTCTTT	CASSETPANTEAFF
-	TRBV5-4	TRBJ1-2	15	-	TGTGCCAGCAGCTTATCCGGACAGTTGAGTTATGGCTACACCTTC	CASSLSGQLSYGYTF
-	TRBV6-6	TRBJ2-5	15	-	TGTGCCAGCAGTTACTCGAGGGACGGGCAAGAGACCCAGTACTTC	CASSYSRDGQETQYF